This TCR beta chain was captured in a study of shared clonotypes between healthy human individuals. Study information: The composition of the donors was a couple of women and a few men aged 18 to 49.

On this clone: Antigen unknown.

The ends were cut back, 1 base at V and 7 bases at J, with 19 bases in the middle. The CDR3 has 16 residues. Germline CDR1 and CDR2: SQVTM and ANQGSEA. Original handling: Junction-only sequences produced by ImmunoSEQ had no quality scores, so filtering differed. Clones were read by immunoSEQ multiplex PCR, and TCRdb kept only the in-frame ones, dropping some. The DNA was the basis for D and trimming; V, J and clone size are from that table. The sample lists around 700,000 clones; 72% were seen once. Study observations and caveats: It was anticipated that sequencing depth would influence how many clonotypes donors shared. It was observed that about 5% of naive CD4 clonotypes were shared across a handful of donors.

The rearrangement joins TRBV29-1 to TRBJ2-2; D is possibly TRBD2 (6 bases). Input material: memory CD4+ T cells sorted from blood. Noted subset: CD45RA-negative fraction. The receptor was isolated from a woman between 25 and 40 years old in good health. CDR3 loop: CSVEGGTAGFGGELFF. The CDR3 DNA follows: TGCAGCGTTGAAGGGGGGACTGCGGGCTTTGGCGGGGAGCTGTTTTTT.